This passage covers 9 T cell receptor beta chains from one sample sequenced in a study of cytomegalovirus exposure and HLA in healthy donors. PCR involved 60 Vbeta and 13 Jbeta primers. Assay used: immunoSEQ multiplex PCR; TCRdb lists only in-frame clones, some missing. This sample has tens of thousands of clones; under 80% occur once, and the top ten carry 1.1% to 1.5%. The sample comprised PBMCs. The receptors shown here come from a male donor in good health and CMV-seronegative.

A single count supports this clone. The genes are TRBV9 and TRBJ2-2; tentative D call: TRBD2 (6 bases). The CDR3 loop spans 12 amino acids. V was pared by 2 bases and J by 7 bases, with 6 bases between. Germline lookup yields CDR1 SGDLS and CDR2 YYNGEE. In DNA form, the CDR3 reads TGTGCCAGCAGCGTGGGGGGCGGGGAGCTGTTTTTT. The encoded protein is CASSVGGGELFF.

This clone was observed a single time. The gene calls are TRBV7-9 and TRBJ1-1, with 8 positions matching TRBD1. J was trimmed by 1 base and V by 5 bases; bases with no gene match: 3. The CDR3 has 14 amino acids. Germline CDR1 is SEHNR and CDR2 is FQNEAQ (reference sequence). The CDR3 DNA follows: TGTGCCAGCAGCCCTGGACAGGGGAACACTGAAGCTTTCTTT. Translated: CASSPGQGNTEAFF.

This clone came up once. CDR3 region: CASSPEGTGVGEQFF. DNA of the CDR3: TGTGCCAGCAGCCCGGAGGGGACAGGGGTTGGTGAGCAGTTCTTC. The rearrangement links TRBV14 to TRBJ2-1; 10 bases map to TRBD1. The CDR3 totals 15 residues. CDR1 SGHDN and CDR2 FVKESK come from the germline V gene. J lost 9 bases, V lost 4 bases, and 9 bases had no gene match.

To note about this clone: Germline is not matched at one junction end, which may reflect a read error. The V gene is TRBV5-1, the J gene TRBJ1-2; D might be TRBD1 (6 bases). Germline-derived CDR1 and CDR2 are SGHRS and YFSETQ. This CDR3 has 14 residues. The CDR3 sequence: CASSLAGAGYVYTF. CDR3 coding DNA: TGCGCCAGCAGCTTGGCAGGGGCAGGCTATGTCTACACCTTC.

This clone is labeled medium-sized (0.01 to 0.1%). The same CDR3 can be traced to other DNA sequences in this sample. CDR3 coding DNA: TGCGCCAGCAGCTTGGTAAGGCAGGGTGAAGCTTTCTTT. Protein sequence: CASSLVRQGEAFF. The rearrangement uses TRBV5-1 and TRBJ1-1, with D perhaps TRBD1 (5 bases). Germline V gene data show CDR1 as SGHRS and CDR2 as YFSETQ. There are 13 residues in the CDR3. The V and J ends lost 0 bases and 7 bases respectively, with 10 bases between them.

This clone has only one observation. The chain employs TRBV5-1 and TRBJ2-1; TRBD2 aligns across 15 bases. The ends lost 4 bases at V and 0 bases at J; junction bases unmatched: 5. Germline CDR1 SGHRS, CDR2 YFSETQ. The CDR3 sequence is 18 residues long. The CDR3 coding sequence is TGCGCCAGCAGCCGGACTAGCGGGGGGGACAGCTCCTACAATGAGCAGTTCTTC. This gives the protein CASSRTSGGDSSYNEQFF.

The chain carries TRBV19 and TRBJ1-4; 7 bases are shared with TRBD1. The CDR3 has 14 amino acids. Germline V gives CDR1 LNHDA, CDR2 SQIVND (reference sequence). J gave up 8 bases and V 5 bases, and 8 bases lay outside the gene matches. CDR3 bases: TGTGCCAGTAGTGGGGGACAGCCCCAAGAAAAACTGTTTTTT. Encoded protein: CASSGGQPQEKLFF.

The chain carries TRBV28 and TRBJ2-7, with D maybe TRBD1 (6 bases). Germline V gives CDR1 MDHEN, CDR2 SYDVKM. This CDR3 is 14 amino acids long. The V end lost 6 bases, the J end lost 2 bases, and 14 bases lay between the germline ends. CDR3 amino acids: CASSLYRDTYEQYF. In DNA, the CDR3 is TGTGCCAGCAGCCTATACCGGGACACCTACGAGCAGTACTTC.

This chain joins TRBV2 and TRBJ2-7; 7 bases agree with TRBD1. Trimming at V came to 5 bases and at J to 3 bases, leaving 7 bases not matched to a gene. CDR3 length: 14 amino acids. The germline V gene has CDR1 SNHLY and CDR2 FYNNEI. CDR3 in amino acids: CASSPDRIVYEQYF. Written as DNA, the CDR3 is TGTGCCAGCAGTCCGGACAGGATTGTCTACGAGCAGTACTTC.